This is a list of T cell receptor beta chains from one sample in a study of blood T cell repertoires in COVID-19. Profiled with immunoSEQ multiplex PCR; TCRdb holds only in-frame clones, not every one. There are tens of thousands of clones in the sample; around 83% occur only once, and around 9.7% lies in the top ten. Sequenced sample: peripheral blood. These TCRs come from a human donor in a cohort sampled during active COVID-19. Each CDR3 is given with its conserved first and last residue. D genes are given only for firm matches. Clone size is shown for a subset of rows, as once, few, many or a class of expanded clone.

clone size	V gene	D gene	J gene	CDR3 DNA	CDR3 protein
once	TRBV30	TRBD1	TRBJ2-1	TGTGCCTGGAATGCCGGGACAGGGGGTGGTGAGCAGTTCTTC	CAWNAGTGGGEQFF
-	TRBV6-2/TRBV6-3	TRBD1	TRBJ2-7	TGTGCCAGCAGTTCCGGGACAGGGGGAACGTACGAGCAGTACTTC	CASSSGTGGTYEQYF
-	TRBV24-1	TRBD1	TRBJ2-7	TGTGCCACCAGTGGGCCGGGACAGAACTCCTACGAGCAGTACTTC	CATSGPGQNSYEQYF
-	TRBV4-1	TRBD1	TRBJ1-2	TGCGCCAGCAGCCAAGATAGGGGGCTTGGGTATGGCTACACCTTC	CASSQDRGLGYGYTF
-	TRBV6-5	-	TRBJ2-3	TGTGCCAGCAGCTTCAGACAGTCCGCAGATACGCAGTATTTT	CASSFRQSADTQYF
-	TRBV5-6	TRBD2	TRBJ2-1	TGTGCCAGCAGCTTGAGTGGGACTAGCGGGGTCGGTGAGCAGTTCTTC	CASSLSGTSGVGEQFF
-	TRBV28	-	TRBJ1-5	TGTGCCAGCAGTTCCCGGGGGAATAGCAATCAGCCCCAGCATTTT	CASSSRGNSNQPQHF
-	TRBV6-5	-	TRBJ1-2	TGTGCCAGCAGTCCCAGTAACTATGGCTACACCTTC	CASSPSNYGYTF
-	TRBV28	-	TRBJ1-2	TGTGCCAGCAGCCTCGACTTCTCCTATAACTATGGCTACACCTTC	CASSLDFSYNYGYTF
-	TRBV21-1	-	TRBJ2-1	TGTGCCAGCGGCTCCTTGGGCGTGTCCTACAATGAGCAGTTCTTC	CASGSLGVSYNEQFF
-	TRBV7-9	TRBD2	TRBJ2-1	TGTGCCAGCAGCTTTAGCGGGAGCCATGAGCAGTTCTTC	CASSFSGSHEQFF
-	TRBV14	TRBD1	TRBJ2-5	TGTGCCAGCAGCCAGGAGCTACAGGGGACGGAAGAGACCCAGTACTTC	CASSQELQGTEETQYF
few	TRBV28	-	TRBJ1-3	TGTGCCAGCAGGAGGGGCGGGGAGCTTGGGGACACCATATATTTT	CASRRGGELGDTIYF
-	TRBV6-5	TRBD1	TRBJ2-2	TGTGCCAGCAGCAAAGGGACAGAAGACACCGGGGAGCTGTTTTTT	CASSKGTEDTGELFF
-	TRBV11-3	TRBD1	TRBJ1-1	TGTGCCAGCACCCGTGACGGACAGGGAGCCACTGAAGCTTTCTTT	CASTRDGQGATEAFF
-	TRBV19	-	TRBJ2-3	TGTGCCAGTAGTATGGGCGGGGTCTACACAGATACGCAGTATTTT	CASSMGGVYTDTQYF
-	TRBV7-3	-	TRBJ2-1	TGTGCCAGCAGCTTTGACCTAGGCAATGAGCAGTTCTTC	CASSFDLGNEQFF
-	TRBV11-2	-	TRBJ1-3	TGTGCCAGCAGCTTAAACCGGGACTTAGGTCTCTCTGGAAACACCATATATTTT	CASSLNRDLGLSGNTIYF
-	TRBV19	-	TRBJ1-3	TGTGCCAGTAGTATCGGACAGATCAGAGGAAACACCATATATTTT	CASSIGQIRGNTIYF
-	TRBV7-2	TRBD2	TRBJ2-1	TGTGCCAGCAGCTTAGAAGGGACTAGCGGGAGCAATGAGCAGTTCTTC	CASSLEGTSGSNEQFF
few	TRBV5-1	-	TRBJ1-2	TGCGCCAGCAGCTTGGGCGGAGAAAATGGCTACACCTTC	CASSLGGENGYTF
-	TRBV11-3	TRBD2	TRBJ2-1	TGTGCCAGCAGCTTAGGTAGCGGGGAGGAAGGGGATGAGCAGTTCTTC	CASSLGSGEEGDEQFF
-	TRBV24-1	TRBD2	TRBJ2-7	TGTGCCACCAGTGATACTAGCGGGAGAACGGAAGAGCAGTACTTC	CATSDTSGRTEEQYF
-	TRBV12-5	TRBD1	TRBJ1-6	TGTGCTAGTGTCTCGACAGGGGTTCATTCACCCCTCCACTTT	CASVSTGVHSPLHF
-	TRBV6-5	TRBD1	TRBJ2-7	TGTGCCAGCAGTTACCGGGACAGCTCCTACGAGCAGTACTTC	CASSYRDSSYEQYF
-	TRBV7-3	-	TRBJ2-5	TGTGCCAGCAGCCCCCGAGAAGTAGAGACCCAGTACTTC	CASSPREVETQYF
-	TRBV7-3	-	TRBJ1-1	TGTGCCAGCAGCTTACTGGGGGGGAACACTGAAGCTTTCTTT	CASSLLGGNTEAFF
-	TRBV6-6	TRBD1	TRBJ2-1	TGTGCCAGCAGAGAAACAGGGGGTGGCAATGAGCAGTTCTTC	CASRETGGGNEQFF
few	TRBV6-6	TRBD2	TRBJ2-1	TGTGCCAGCAGTCGGACTAGCGGGAGGGCCTCCTACAATGAGCAGTTCTTC	CASSRTSGRASYNEQFF
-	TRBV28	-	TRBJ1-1	TGTGCCAGCAGTTTATCCTCCGCGCAGGGGAGAGCTTTCTTT	CASSLSSAQGRAFF
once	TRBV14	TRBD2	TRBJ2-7	TGTGCCAGCAGCCACCCCGGGGGGGCAGAGCAGTACTTC	CASSHPGGAEQYF
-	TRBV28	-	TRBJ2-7	TGTGCCAGCAGCCGCTCCTACGAGCAGTACTTC	CASSRSYEQYF
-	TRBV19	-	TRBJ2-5	TGTGCCAGTAGCCCGGGGGGCCGGCAACAAGAGACCCAGTACTTC	CASSPGGRQQETQYF
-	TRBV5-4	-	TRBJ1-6	TGTGCCACCCGGACAGTTTATAATTCACCCCTCCACTTT	CATRTVYNSPLHF
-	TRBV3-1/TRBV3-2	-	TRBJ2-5	TGTGCCAGCAGCGTCCCCACTAGGATCGGAGAGACCCAGTACTTC	CASSVPTRIGETQYF
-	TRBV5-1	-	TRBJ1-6	TGCGCCAGCAGTCCTAGTAGCTCCTATAATTCACCCCTCCACTTT	CASSPSSSYNSPLHF
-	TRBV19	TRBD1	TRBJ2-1	TGTGCCAGTATAAGAAGCCAGGGGGAGAGTGAGCAGTTCTTC	CASIRSQGESEQFF
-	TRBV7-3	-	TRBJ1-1	TGTGCCAGCAGCCCTGACACCCTCGCCAGCGCTTTCTTT	CASSPDTLASAFF
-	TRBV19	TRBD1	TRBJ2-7	TGTGCCAGTAGTACCGGGGACAGGGCCTACGAGCAGTACTTC	CASSTGDRAYEQYF
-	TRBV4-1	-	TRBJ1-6	TGCGCCAGCAGCCAAGATGAGAGCTCCTATAATTCACCCCTCCACTTT	CASSQDESSYNSPLHF
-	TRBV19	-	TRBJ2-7	TGTGCCAGTAGTATCGGGTCGACAGCCGCCTACGAGCAGTACTTC	CASSIGSTAAYEQYF
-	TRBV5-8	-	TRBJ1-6	TGTGCCAGCAGCTTAGTTCCTCTAAGCTCCTATAATTCACCCCTCCACTTT	CASSLVPLSSYNSPLHF
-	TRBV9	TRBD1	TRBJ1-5	TGTGCCAGCAGCGACCAGGACAGGGGGCGAAATCAGCCCCAGCATTTT	CASSDQDRGRNQPQHF
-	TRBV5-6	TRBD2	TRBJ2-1	TGTGCCAGCAGCGGCGGACTAGCGGGGATCTACAATGAGCAGTTCTTC	CASSGGLAGIYNEQFF
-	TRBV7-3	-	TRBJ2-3	TGTGCCAGCAGCTTGGGAGCGGAGTCCACAGATACGCAGTATTTT	CASSLGAESTDTQYF
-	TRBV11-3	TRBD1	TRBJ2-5	TGTGCCAGCAGTCGATCGGGACAGGGAAAAGAGACCCAGTACTTC	CASSRSGQGKETQYF